The clone carrying this T cell receptor beta chain was counted ten times or more. The antigen remains undetermined. The sample belongs to a study of CD8 T cells in ankylosing spondylitis. TCRdb analysed the 5' RACE reads with MiXCR anew, one entry per CDR3 protein. The sample carries 450,000 to 550,000 distinct CDR3 sequences, approximately 5% recorded once. Overall study results and limits: Some motif variants were previously reported in reactive arthritis synovial fluid and blood. Ankylosing spondylitis blood seemed to carry a telltale TCR beta motif made of fewer than ten highly homologous variants. Reports say disease-linked clones showed up significantly more in matched ankylosing spondylitis synovial fluid.

This CDR3 comprises 15 residues. Trimming removed 6 bases at V and 2 bases at J, with 13 bases between. CDR1 and CDR2 from the germline V gene are ENHRY and SYGVKD. The receptor's source is a male donor with ankylosing spondylitis. The chain has TRBV10-3 and TRBJ2-2, with D tentatively TRBD2 (6 bases). Sequencing was performed on blood, either unsorted or a sorted T cell fraction (not recorded which). The CDR3 here is CAIRKPGLNTGELFF. CDR3 DNA sequence: TGTGCCATCAGAAAGCCGGGACTTAACACCGGGGAGCTGTTTTTT.